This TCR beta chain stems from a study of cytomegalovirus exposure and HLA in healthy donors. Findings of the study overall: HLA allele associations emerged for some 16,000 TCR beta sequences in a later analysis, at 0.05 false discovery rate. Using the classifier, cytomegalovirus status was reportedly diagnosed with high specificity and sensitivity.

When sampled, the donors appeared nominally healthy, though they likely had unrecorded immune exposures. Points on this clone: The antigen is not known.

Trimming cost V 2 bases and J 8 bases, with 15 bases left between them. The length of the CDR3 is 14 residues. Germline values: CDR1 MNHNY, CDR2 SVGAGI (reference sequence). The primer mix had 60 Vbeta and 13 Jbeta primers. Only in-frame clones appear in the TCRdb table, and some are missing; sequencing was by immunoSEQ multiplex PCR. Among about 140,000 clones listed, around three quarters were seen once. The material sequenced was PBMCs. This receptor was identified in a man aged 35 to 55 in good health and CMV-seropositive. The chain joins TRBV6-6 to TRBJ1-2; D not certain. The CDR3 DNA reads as TGTGCCAGCAGTTACGATTCCGTTAGGGAGGGCTACACCTTC. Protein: CASSYDSVREGYTF.